This T cell receptor beta chain was captured in a study of shared clonotypes between healthy human individuals. The V gene's germline CDR1 is MDHEN and CDR2 SYDVKM. The CDR3 loop spans 15 amino acids. Trimming cost V 1 base and J 8 bases, with 16 bases left between them. Sequencing was performed with immunoSEQ multiplex PCR; in TCRdb, only in-frame clones are kept and a portion is missing. The repertoire holds 500,000 to 650,000 clones, roughly 72% seen once, with around 11% in the top ten. The table lists this clone with many counts. This chain uses TRBV28 with TRBJ2-3; D possibly corresponds to TRBD2 (6 bases). The specimen was PBMCs. The sequence was obtained from a woman aged 40 to 50 in good health. Some clones in this sample may be carry-over from other donors' samples. CDR3 nucleotides: TGTGCCAGCAGTTTATTCTTGGAGGGGTCAGTTACGCAGTATTTT. Translated, it gives CASSLFLEGSVTQYF.